This TCR beta chain was identified during a study of PD-L1 blockade in urothelial cancer. Across the whole study: Timepoints chosen for blood analysis were 3 weeks (second dose) and 6 weeks after treatment start. Study-wide points: Patients with below-median pretreatment blood clonality survived longer.

Of note for this clone: What it binds is not known.

Time point meaning: peripheral blood 6 weeks after treatment start. Patients presented with locally advanced or metastatic urothelial carcinoma. Each PCR reaction had synthetic TCR analog templates spiked into it. Some clones are missing from TCRdb's copy, which holds only in-frame ones; the method was immunoSEQ multiplex PCR. The table lists roughly 51,000 clones, under 85% of them singletons, with approximately 1.8% in the top ten. Trimming took 3 bases from V and 2 from J, leaving 12 bases between them. The CDR3 has 15 amino acids. Per germline, CDR1 PRHDT and CDR2 FYEKMQ (reference sequence). The sequence was collected from a man between 45 and 60 years old with urothelial cancer. Here the sequenced sample was PBMCs, taken around atezolizumab (anti-PD-L1) treatment. This chain connects TRBV13 to TRBJ2-3, with D possibly matching TRBD1 (6 bases). The CDR3 spells CASSFPGTYTDTQYF. CDR3 bases: TGTGCCAGCAGCTTCCCCGGGACATACACAGATACGCAGTATTTT.